This T cell receptor (beta chain) was recovered during a study of cytomegalovirus exposure and HLA in healthy donors. Points from the study as a whole: A later analysis showed that HLA-associated TCR beta chains had undergone more clonal expansion than equally common others. Data from an earlier analysis indicated that most TCR beta V segments were productive either about 87% or about 30% of the time. A later analysis reported that several of the most significant clusters appeared to be linked to common viral pathogens, among them Epstein-Barr virus.

As for this clone: The antigen remains undetermined.

The PCR had 60 Vbeta and 13 Jbeta primers. TCRdb's table, derived via immunoSEQ multiplex PCR, lists solely in-frame clones and lacks some. The repertoire includes 200,000 to 250,000 clones, over 75% of them detected once, and about 0.22% sits in the top ten. Though probably carrying unrecorded immune exposures, donors were nominally healthy at sampling. The CDR3 consists of 15 residues. The germline gives CDR1 SGHKS, CDR2 YYEKEE (reference sequence). V shed 3 bases, J shed 9 bases, and the junction held 3 bases outside the gene matches. Material for sequencing was PBMCs. The chain has TRBV5-5 and TRBJ2-1; 16 nucleotides align to TRBD2. The clonotype comes from a girl aged 2 to 10 in good health and CMV-seronegative. The CDR3 region has the DNA TGTGCCAGCAGCTACGGGACTAGCGGGAGGGGTGAGCAGTTCTTC. Residues: CASSYGTSGRGEQFF.